This T cell receptor (beta chain) was sequenced for a study of cytomegalovirus exposure and HLA in healthy donors. Whole-study results and caveats: First-cohort TCR clusters tended to co-occur in the 90 to 150 validation repertoires, a later analysis found. The study listed 150 to 200 cytomegalovirus-associated TCR beta chains. Diagnosis of cytomegalovirus status made by the classifier reportedly showed high specificity and sensitivity. CMV antigen specificity was confirmed in vitro for three CMV-associated chains.

Using immunoSEQ multiplex PCR, the repertoire was profiled, and TCRdb retains in-frame clones only, with some absent. Seen here are around 200,000 clones, about three quarters observed once, and the top ten hold about 1.2%. On this clone: Its antigen is currently unknown.

Sample: PBMCs. This clonotype was sampled from a woman aged 25 to 39 in good health and CMV-seronegative.

The CDR3 DNA follows: TGTGCCAGCGGGCCGGCCTCCTACGAGCAGTACTTC. It specifies CASGPASYEQYF. This chain links TRBV27 with TRBJ2-7; D is uncertain. This CDR3 has 12 residues. CDR1 and CDR2 (germline): MNHEY, SMNVEV (reference sequence). V gave up 8 bases and J gave up 0 bases, with 8 bases separating them.